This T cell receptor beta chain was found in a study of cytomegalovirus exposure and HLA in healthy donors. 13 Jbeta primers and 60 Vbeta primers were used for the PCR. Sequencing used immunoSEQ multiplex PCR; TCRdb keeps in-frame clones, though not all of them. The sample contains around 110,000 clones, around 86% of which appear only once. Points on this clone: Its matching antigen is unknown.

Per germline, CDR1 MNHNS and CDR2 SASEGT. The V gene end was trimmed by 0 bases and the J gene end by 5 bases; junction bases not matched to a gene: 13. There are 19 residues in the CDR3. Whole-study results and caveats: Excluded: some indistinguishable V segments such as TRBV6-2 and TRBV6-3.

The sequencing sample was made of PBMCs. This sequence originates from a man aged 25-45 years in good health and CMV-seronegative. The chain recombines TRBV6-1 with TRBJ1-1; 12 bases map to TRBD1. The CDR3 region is CASSEAISGQGAGRTEAFF. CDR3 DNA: TGTGCCAGCAGTGAAGCGATCTCGGGACAGGGGGCAGGGAGGACTGAAGCTTTCTTT.